These 22 T cell receptor beta chains share one sample of origin, sequenced in a study of T-cell reconstitution after alpha-beta-depleted transplantation in children. A TCRbeta library incorporating unique molecular identifiers was prepared. TCRdb independently ran MiXCR on the PCR reads; one entry per CDR3 protein. In the table there are 420,000 or so distinct CDR3 sequences, roughly a tenth of which are singletons. The starting material was PBMCs from the stem cell graft donor, obtained from the stem cell graft. These receptor sequences come from a human donor who donated a stem cell graft to a child with acute myeloid leukemia.

This clonotype was seen only a few times. J is TRBJ2-3 and V is TRBV20-1, with 8 bases matching TRBD2. The CDR3 sequence is 13 residues long. J gave up 5 bases and V 7 bases, and 8 bases lay outside the gene matches. Germline V lookup: CDR1 DFQATT, CDR2 SNEGSKA (reference sequence). This CDR3 reads CSVQTSDIDTQYF. The CDR3 region has the DNA TGCAGTGTACAGACTAGCGATATAGATACGCAGTATTTT.

This clonotype was detected a few times. This chain joins TRBV7-2 and TRBJ2-4; D call uncertain. Trimming shortened V by 5 bases and J by 0 bases, and 11 bases separated the two germline ends. Germline CDR1 reads SGHTA; CDR2 reads FQGNSA. This CDR3 region has 15 residues. CDR3: CASSQDGLAKNIQYF. The CDR3 coding sequence is TGTGCCAGCAGCCAGGACGGTCTAGCCAAAAACATTCAGTACTTC.

This sequence joins TRBV7-2 and TRBJ1-3, with D possibly TRBD1 on 5 matching bases. Trimming left V 4 bases short and J 3 bases short, with 16 bases between. Germline CDR1 is SGHTA and CDR2 is FQGNSA. This CDR3 comprises 16 residues. This CDR3 is CASSSGTARGGNTIYF. The DNA for the CDR3 is TGTGCCAGCAGCTCCGGGACCGCCCGCGGTGGAAACACCATATATTTT. Using reference TRBV7-2 and TRBJ1-3 for the parts outside the CDR3, the full variable domain is GAGVSQSPSNKVTEKGKDVELRCDPISGHTALYWYRQSLGQGLEFLIYFQGNSAPDKSGLPSDRFSAERTGGSVSTLTIQRTQQEDSAVYLCASSSGTARGGNTIYFGEGSWLTVV.

A few counts support this clonotype. CDR3 sequence reads: CASSPSGGRDNGYTF. CDR3 coding DNA: TGTGCCAGCAGCCCGAGCGGGGGGCGAGATAATGGCTACACCTTC. This chain uses TRBV5-6 with TRBJ1-2; the D gene is possibly TRBD1 (6 bases). The CDR3 is 15 residues long. V lost 4 bases and J 6 bases, leaving 19 bases between the germline ends. Looked up from germline, CDR1 is SGHDT and CDR2 is YYEEEE.

The chain couples TRBV6-1 to TRBJ2-3; D gene unclear. V gave up 5 bases and J gave up 9 bases, with 15 bases separating them. Germline-derived CDR1 and CDR2 are MNHNS and SASEGT. This CDR3 spans 13 amino acids. CDR3 nucleotide sequence: TGTGCCAGCAGTCAACCTATTAGTGGCACGCAGTATTTT. Translated: CASSQPISGTQYF.

This clonotype was picked up a small number of times. The chain couples TRBV29-1 to TRBJ2-2; 7 nucleotides match TRBD1. This CDR3 region has 13 residues. Germline V lookup: CDR1 SQVTM, CDR2 ANQGSEA. This CDR3 is CSAQKGGYGELFF. CDR3 coding DNA: TGCAGTGCCCAGAAAGGGGGCTACGGGGAGCTGTTTTTT.

V is TRBV9 and J is TRBJ2-1, with a tentative D call TRBD1 (5 bases). Trimming took 3 bases from V and 2 from J, leaving 12 bases between them. The CDR3 runs 15 residues. The V gene's germline CDR1 is SGDLS and CDR2 YYNGEE. CDR3: CASSGTSGPYNEQFF. In DNA, the CDR3 is TGTGCCAGCAGCGGAACCTCAGGGCCCTACAATGAGCAGTTCTTC.

This clonotype was seen more than once but under ten times. This CDR3 reads CASSRNREHEQYF. Written as DNA, the CDR3 is TGTGCCAGCAGCCGAAACAGGGAGCACGAGCAGTACTTC. V is TRBV11-1 and J is TRBJ2-7, with D possibly matching TRBD1 (6 bases). The CDR3 is 13 residues long. V lost 5 bases and J lost 5, with 13 bases in between. Germline CDR1 SGHAT, CDR2 FQDESV (reference sequence).

This clonotype was recorded at least ten times. The rearrangement joins TRBV5-6 to TRBJ2-7; weak D call: TRBD1 (6 bases). Trimming removed 3 bases from V and 1 base from J, with 11 bases in between. The CDR3 length is 14 residues. Germline lookup yields CDR1 SGHDT and CDR2 YYEEEE. The CDR3 DNA reads TGTGCCAGCAGCTGGACAGAAAATTCCTACGAGCAGTACGTC. Translation: CASSWTENSYEQYV.

The chain has TRBV5-1 and TRBJ2-2, with 11 bases fitting TRBD2. There are 16 residues in the CDR3. V lost 4 bases to trimming and J lost 4 bases; unmatched junction nucleotides: 6. Germline V lookup: CDR1 SGHRS, CDR2 YFSETQ. The CDR3 protein is CASSLRLAGSTGELFF. Written as DNA, the CDR3 is TGCGCCAGCAGCCTACGACTAGCGGGGAGCACCGGGGAGCTGTTTTTT.

This chain uses TRBV7-2 with TRBJ2-6; D not certain. V lost 8 bases, J lost 9 bases, and 14 bases lay in between. There are 13 residues in the CDR3. Germline assignment: CDR1 SGHTA and CDR2 FQGNSA. The CDR3 sequence is CASPSPGGNVLTF. The CDR3, as DNA: TGTGCCAGCCCAAGCCCCGGCGGCAACGTCCTGACTTTC.

This clonotype occurred many times. The V call is TRBV7-8, the J call TRBJ2-6; TRBD1 agrees at 7 bases. The CDR3 sequence is 16 residues long. Losses at the gene ends were 5 bases for V and 0 bases for J; bases not matched to a gene: 4. From germline, CDR1 is SGHVS and CDR2 FQNEAQ. CDR3 sequence reads: CASSPRGSSGANVLTF. CDR3 coding DNA: TGTGCCAGCAGCCCCAGGGGGAGCTCTGGGGCCAACGTCCTGACTTTC.

The chain employs TRBV21-1 and TRBJ2-1; TRBD1 is taken as the D call from the table, unchecked against the DNA. TRBV21-1 is flagged as a pseudogene. The CDR3 is 15 amino acids. This CDR3 is CASTPLQESYNEQFF. The CDR3, as DNA: TGTGCCAGCACCCCACTACAGGAATCCTACAATGAGCAGTTCTTC.

The rearrangement uses TRBV5-5 and TRBJ1-1; D gene unclear. V was pared by 1 base and J by 4 bases, with 8 bases between. Germline CDR1 and CDR2: SGHKS and YYEKEE (reference sequence). CDR3 size: 13 residues. DNA of the CDR3: TGTGCCAGCAGCTTGTCTCTGGGCACTGAAGCTTTCTTT. Protein: CASSLSLGTEAFF. Combining the CDR3 with reference TRBV5-5 and TRBJ1-1 gives the whole variable domain DAGVTQSPTHLIKTRGQQVTLRCSPISGHKSVSWYQQVLGQGPQFIFQYYEKEERGRGNFPDRFSARQFPNYSSELNVNALLLGDSALYLCASSLSLGTEAFFGQGTRLTVV.

This clonotype was recorded many times. V gene TRBV7-3 combines with J gene TRBJ2-5, with D possibly called TRBD1 or TRBD2 (7 bases each). The germline V and J ends were trimmed by 5 bases and 5 bases, with 18 bases remaining between them. Germline V gene data show CDR1 as SGHTA and CDR2 as FQGTGA. The CDR3 loop spans 15 amino acids. The CDR3 loop is CASSPQGGGRETQYF. CDR3 in DNA: TGTGCCAGCAGCCCGCAGGGGGGGGGTCGGGAGACCCAGTACTTC.

This chain connects TRBV20-1 to TRBJ2-1; 7 bases align to TRBD2. J gave up 0 bases and V 1 base, and 9 bases lay outside the gene matches. Germline lookup yields CDR1 DFQATT and CDR2 SNEGSKA (reference sequence). The CDR3 loop spans 17 amino acids. This chain's CDR3 is CSARGLTSRYSYNEQFF. The DNA for the CDR3 is TGCAGTGCTAGAGGCTTGACTAGCCGTTACTCCTACAATGAGCAGTTCTTC.

This clonotype was observed many times. The V gene is TRBV3-1, the J gene TRBJ2-2; no clear D. V lost 3 bases and J lost 4, with 3 bases in between. The V gene's germline CDR1 is LGHDT and CDR2 YNNKEL (reference sequence). This CDR3 has 12 amino acids. The CDR3: CASSQGTGELFF. The DNA of the CDR3 is TGTGCCAGCAGCCAGGGCACCGGGGAGCTGTTTTTT.

This clonotype has a count of ten or more. This chain uses TRBV5-1 with TRBJ2-3; D is unclear. The CDR3 length is 16 residues. Germline CDR1 is SGHRS and CDR2 is YFSETQ. Trimming removed 0 bases from V and 4 bases from J, with 15 bases in between. The CDR3 reads CASSLAGQRTSDTQYF. DNA of the CDR3: TGCGCCAGCAGCTTGGCCGGGCAGCGAACGTCAGATACGCAGTATTTT.

The chain employs TRBV7-9 and TRBJ2-7; D is perhaps TRBD1 or TRBD2 (6 bases each). Germline CDR1 SEHNR, CDR2 FQNEAQ (reference sequence). The V gene lost 2 bases and the J gene lost 6 bases, with 17 bases spanning the gap. The CDR3 contains 15 residues. This CDR3 is CASSLRSGAPSEQYF. In DNA form, the CDR3 reads TGTGCCAGCAGCTTAAGATCGGGGGCGCCGTCCGAGCAGTACTTC.

This clonotype was seen more than once but under ten times. The chain recombines TRBV20-1 with TRBJ2-4; 9 bases match TRBD2. After removal of 0 bases from V and 2 bases from J, the junction contained 11 bases not matched to a gene. The length of the CDR3 is 18 residues. Germline CDR1 reads DFQATT; CDR2 reads SNEGSKA (reference sequence). The CDR3 DNA reads TGCAGTGCTAGAGACGTAGCGGGAGTGGGGATTACCAAAAACATTCAGTACTTC. It translates to CSARDVAGVGITKNIQYF.

The chain carries TRBV6-2 or TRBV6-3 and TRBJ1-5, with 11 positions matching TRBD1. Germline V gene lookup returns CDR1 MNHEY and CDR2 SVGEGT. The V gene end was trimmed by 2 bases and the J gene end by 4 bases; junction bases not matched to a gene: 10. The CDR3 extends over 18 amino acids. CDR3 bases: TGTGCCAGCAGTTACGAGTACCGGACAGGGGGCTCGAATCAGCCCCAGCATTTT. Amino acid sequence: CASSYEYRTGGSNQPQHF.

The genes are TRBV5-6 and TRBJ2-3; D unclear. This CDR3 spans 15 amino acids. Per the germline V gene, CDR1 is SGHDT and CDR2 is YYEEEE. The V end was cut by 0 bases, the J end by 2 bases, with 10 bases between. The CDR3 reads CASSLEGLPTDTQYF. Here the CDR3 DNA reads TGTGCCAGCAGCTTGGAGGGTCTACCCACAGATACGCAGTATTTT.